This T cell receptor beta chain was recorded in a study of T cells in Graves' hyperthyroidism and ophthalmopathy (dated by TCRdb to between 2018 and 2021). Study-wide context: To identify TCR V-J signatures that set the groups apart, the researchers used a discovery cohort of 90 to 100 patients, made up of fewer than 50 with Graves' ophthalmopathy and some 58 with stable Graves' hyperthyroidism. According to the paper, TCR Vbeta CDR3 sequencing was carried out on over 130 peripheral blood samples, which came from fewer than 50 ophthalmopathy, 75 to 80 hyperthyroidism and approximately 17 progressor patients. In addition, the study compared T-cell repertoires in thyroid tissue and in blood from about 6 Graves' hyperthyroidism patients. An independent validation cohort of about 20 hyperthyroidism patients and over 15 patients who later progressed to ophthalmopathy tested prospective prediction of ophthalmopathy. After sampling, hyperthyroidism patients received methimazole starting at 30 mg daily, and ophthalmopathy patients received high-dose intravenous methylprednisolone. The approximately 90 discovery patients were divided at random into training and test sets in a 7:3 ratio.

V lost 8 bases and J lost 3 bases, and the count of bases not matched to a germline gene is 15. As encoded in the germline V gene (reference sequence), CDR1 is SEHNR while CDR2 is FQNEAQ. Measured from the cysteine to the phenylalanine, the CDR3 is 17 residues long. Of all the DNA, just the CDR3 is kept, 51 bases in frame from base 1. Study-level results and caveats: Most expanded thyroid clonotypes (frequency above 0.001) were also detected in blood, suggesting blood repertoires may reflect thyroid immune responses. During validation, the model predicted progression to ophthalmopathy a median of about 5.9 months ahead of onset, with roughly 65% sensitivity and roughly 72% specificity. Ophthalmopathy was separated from stable hyperthyroidism by a 13 V-J signature model, with roughly 88% sensitivity and roughly 81% specificity obtained in cross-validation and 80%/75% obtained in testing. No statistical method was used to fix the sample size in advance, and group allocation was not hidden from the investigators.

Patients with uncontrolled infections, other autoimmune diseases, pregnancy or lactation were excluded. Diagnoses relied on clinical symptoms, serum thyroxine and TRAb, thyroid ultrasound and orbital computed tomography. Total RNA was extracted with Trizol reagent, and quality was checked on an Agilent 2100 Bioanalyzer. Amplification of TCR beta CDR3 regions was carried out from RNA transcripts. The first round of RT-PCR for the TCR CDR3 was performed with the HTBI primer set and the Qiagen OneStep RT-PCR kit. Libraries were constructed in a second round of multiplex PCR, after which size selection and purification were carried out. Paired-end sequencing of the libraries was performed with 100 bp reads on an Illumina HiSeq2000. The source study handled its data this way. SOAPnuke was used to process the raw data, with reads discarded if the reads contained adapters or uncalled bases, had a mean Phred below 15, or lacked an exact constant-primer or identifier match. High-quality paired reads were merged using COPE v1.2.5, and each unique nucleotide sequence was defined as a clonotype. MiTCR v1.1 was used to align the clonotypes against IMGT TRBV, TRBD and TRBJ reference segments. The analysis included only V-J combinations with a frequency above 0.0001, which together covered around 99% of the repertoires. A TCS score was defined as the ratio between F50 (clonal expansion) and ExV (chaos), using BLOSUM62-based TCRdist between CDR3 peptides within each V-J. Welch's t-statistics and random forest reduced roughly 540 V-J features to about 12, which were used in a naive Bayes classifier (R e1071). The Morisita-Horn index was used to measure how similar the thyroid and blood repertoires were. TCRdb trimmed the raw reads at Q25, called clones with MiXCR and kept productive beta chains. Rows are combined by CDR3 protein, so each entry shows the most common genes and DNA. The V and J calls reflect TCRdb's pipeline rather than the authors' work. This sample has about 660,000 distinct CDR3 sequences in its table, and 40% to 55% of those were observed once. In total, the top ten clones hold about 7.2% of the sample.

Remarks on this clonotype: Its cognate antigen has yet to be identified. No base quality information exists; no much larger clone differs at one position.

This sequence was found in an adult man with Graves' disease, either hyperthyroidism or ophthalmopathy (not recorded which). Sequenced input: peripheral blood or thyroid tissue (not recorded which). The chain is encoded by TRBV7-9 joined to TRBJ2-7; the central 11 bases match TRBD1. The CDR3 reads as follows: CASGLVLRDRGDYEQYF. At the DNA level, the sequence is TGTGCCAGCGGCCTGGTACTCCGGGACAGGGGGGACTACGAGCAGTACTTC.